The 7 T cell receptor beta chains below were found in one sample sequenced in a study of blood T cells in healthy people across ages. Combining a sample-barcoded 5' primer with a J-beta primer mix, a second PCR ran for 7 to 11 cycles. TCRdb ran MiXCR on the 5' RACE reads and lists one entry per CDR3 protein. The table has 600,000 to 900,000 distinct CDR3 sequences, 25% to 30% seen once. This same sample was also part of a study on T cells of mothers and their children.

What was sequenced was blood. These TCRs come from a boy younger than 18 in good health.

This chain's CDR3 is CASSSPTGVSIEQYF. The CDR3 DNA reads TGTGCCAGCAGCTCCCCGACAGGGGTGAGCATAGAGCAGTACTTC. This chain connects TRBV7-9 to TRBJ2-5, with 8 bases fitting TRBD1. The CDR3 runs 15 residues. The ends lost 4 bases at V and 11 bases at J; junction bases unmatched: 15. The germline gives CDR1 SEHNR, CDR2 FQNEAQ (reference sequence).

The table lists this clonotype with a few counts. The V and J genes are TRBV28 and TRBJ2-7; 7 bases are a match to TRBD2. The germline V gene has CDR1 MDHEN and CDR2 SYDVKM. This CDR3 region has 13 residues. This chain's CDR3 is CGASQGGSYEQYF. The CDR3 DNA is TGTGGTGCGTCCCAGGGAGGGTCCTACGAGCAGTACTTC.

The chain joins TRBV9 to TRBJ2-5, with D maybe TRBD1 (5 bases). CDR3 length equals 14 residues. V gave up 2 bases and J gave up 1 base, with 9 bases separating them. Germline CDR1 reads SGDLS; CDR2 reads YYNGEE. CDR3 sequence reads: CASSVWGSQETQYF. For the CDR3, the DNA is TGTGCCAGCAGCGTTTGGGGCTCCCAAGAGACCCAGTACTTC.

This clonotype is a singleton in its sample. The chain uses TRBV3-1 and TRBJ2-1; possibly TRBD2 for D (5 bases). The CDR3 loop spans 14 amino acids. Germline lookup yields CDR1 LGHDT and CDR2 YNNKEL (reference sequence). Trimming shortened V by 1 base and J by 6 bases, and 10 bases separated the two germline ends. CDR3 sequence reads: CASSQVPTSNEQFF. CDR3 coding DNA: TGTGCCAGCAGCCAAGTTCCCACTAGCAATGAGCAGTTCTTC.

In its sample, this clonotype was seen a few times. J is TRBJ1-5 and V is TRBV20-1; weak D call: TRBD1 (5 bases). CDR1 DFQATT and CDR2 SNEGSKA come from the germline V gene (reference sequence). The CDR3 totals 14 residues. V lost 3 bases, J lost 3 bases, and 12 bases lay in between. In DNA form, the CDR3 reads TGCAGTGCTAGCCAAGGGGTTATCAATCAGCCCCAGCATTTT. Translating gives CSASQGVINQPQHF.

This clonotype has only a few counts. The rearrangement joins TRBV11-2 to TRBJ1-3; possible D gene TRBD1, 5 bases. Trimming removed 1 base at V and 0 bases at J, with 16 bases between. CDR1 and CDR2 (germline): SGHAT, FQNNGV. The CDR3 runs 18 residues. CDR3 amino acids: CASSLASGGTASGNTIYF. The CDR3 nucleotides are TGTGCCAGCAGCTTAGCTTCCGGCGGGACGGCCTCTGGAAACACCATATATTTT.

Here the CDR3 DNA reads TGTGCCAGCAGTTTAACTCAGTCTAGGACCCAGTACTTC. Translated, it gives CASSLTQSRTQYF. This sequence joins TRBV12-3 or TRBV12-4 and TRBJ2-5; no clear D gene. Deletions cut 2 bases from V and 7 bases from J, with 11 bases between. The CDR3 extends over 13 amino acids.